Listed here are 3 T cell receptor beta chains from one sample, sequenced in a study of molecular identifiers for immune sequencing clone quantification. One entry per CDR3 protein, called by TCRdb with MiXCR from the PCR reads. Of about 510,000 distinct CDR3 sequences listed, 20% to 25% are singletons. Sequenced sample: naive CD8+ T cells from blood, with Jurkat cell RNA spiked in. Specified subset: FACS-sorted CD8+CD4-CCR7+CD45RA+ naive T cells. These receptors originate from a human donor in good health. Some libraries in this study had Jurkat cell RNA spiked in.

The chain recombines TRBV19 with TRBJ2-7; 14 bases are shared with TRBD2. The length of the CDR3 is 15 residues. V shed 6 bases and J 2 bases; nucleotides not matched to a gene: 3. Germline V lookup: CDR1 LNHDA, CDR2 SQIVND (reference sequence). The CDR3 sequence is CASSRTSGRPYEQYF. CDR3 DNA sequence: TGTGCCAGTAGCCGGACTAGCGGGAGGCCCTACGAGCAGTACTTC.

The chain recombines TRBV27 with TRBJ2-7; TRBD2 matches at 9 bases. V shed 5 bases, J shed 1 base, and the junction held 6 bases outside the gene matches. The germline CDR1 and CDR2 sequences are MNHEY and SMNVEV (reference sequence). The CDR3 totals 15 residues. The CDR3 region is CASSPRLAVSYEQYF. The CDR3 nucleotides are TGTGCCAGCAGTCCTAGACTAGCGGTATCCTACGAGCAGTACTTC.

This clonotype has just a few counts. The chain couples TRBV11-2 to TRBJ2-1, with D possibly TRBD1 on 6 matching bases. V shed 5 bases and J shed 10 bases, with 15 bases lying between them. The CDR3 spans 13 residues. Germline CDR1 is SGHAT and CDR2 is FQNNGV. The CDR3 DNA reads as TGTGCCAGCAGCCGAGGGGTAGGGGGAGAGCAGTTCTTC. Its translation is CASSRGVGGEQFF. The full variable domain, in which reference TRBV11-2 and TRBJ2-1 provide the parts outside the CDR3, is EAGVAQSPRYKIIEKRQSVAFWCNPISGHATLYWYQQILGQGPKLLIQFQNNGVVDDSQLPKDRFSAERLKGVDSTLKIQPAKLEDSAVYLCASSRGVGGEQFFGPGTRLTVL.